The 17 T cell receptor beta chains below all came from one sample that was sequenced in a study of cytomegalovirus exposure and HLA in healthy donors. 60 Vbeta and 13 Jbeta primers were used in PCR. Sequencing was performed with immunoSEQ multiplex PCR; in TCRdb, only in-frame clones are kept and a portion is missing. The table includes about 57,000 clones, more than 75% detected once. The sequencing sample was made of PBMCs. The receptors derive from a male donor in good health and CMV-seronegative.

As regards this clone: At one of its ends the junction is not consistent with the germline gene, which may arise from a read error. This sequence joins TRBV29-1 and TRBJ2-1, with no clear D. This CDR3 spans 10 amino acids. In germline, CDR1 is SQVTM, CDR2 ANQGSEA. In DNA, the CDR3 is TGCAGCGTTCAAGAGAGTGAGCAGTTCTTC. This sequence encodes CSVQESEQFF.

This clone occurred once. The chain employs TRBV4-3 and TRBJ1-3; D gene unclear. The V end was cut by 3 bases, the J end by 3 bases, with 6 bases between. Germline assignment: CDR1 LGHNA and CDR2 YSLEER. CDR3 length: 13 amino acids. CDR3 residues: CASSQGSGNTIYF. CDR3 DNA: TGCGCCAGCAGCCAGGGCAGTGGAAACACCATATATTTT.

This clone occurred once. The chain links TRBV5-1 to TRBJ2-1; TRBD2 is a possible D gene (5 bases). The CDR3 consists of 15 residues. Germline V gene sequence: CDR1 SGHRS, CDR2 YFSETQ. Trimming removed 3 bases from V and 0 bases from J, with 10 bases in between. The CDR3 sequence: CASSSDLSSYNEQFF. DNA of the CDR3: TGCGCCAGCAGCTCGGACTTAAGCTCCTACAATGAGCAGTTCTTC.

CDR3 loop: CASSLGGRASLGGYTF. CDR3 sequence (DNA): TGTGCCAGCAGTTTAGGCGGCCGAGCGTCGCTTGGAGGCTACACCTTC. This sequence joins TRBV27 and TRBJ1-2; D is unresolved. Germline CDR1 is MNHEY and CDR2 is SMNVEV (reference sequence). Trimming stripped 2 bases from V and 8 bases from J, with 21 bases between. The CDR3 loop spans 16 amino acids.

V is TRBV5-6 and J is TRBJ2-1, with 13 nucleotides matching TRBD2. This CDR3 comprises 17 residues. Germline V gives CDR1 SGHDT, CDR2 YYEEEE. V lost 4 bases to trimming and J lost 4 bases; unmatched junction nucleotides: 8. For the CDR3, the DNA is TGTGCCAGCAGCCCATGGACTAGCGGGGGCCTATACAATGAGCAGTTCTTC. It yields the protein CASSPWTSGGLYNEQFF.

The chain employs TRBV4-2 and TRBJ2-7; 10 bases agree with TRBD2. The CDR3 length is 19 residues. Germline values: CDR1 LGHNA, CDR2 YNFKEQ. After removal of 4 bases from V and 0 bases from J, the junction contained 15 bases not matched to a gene. The CDR3 loop reads CASSPLWVAGGLTSYEQYF. In DNA form, the CDR3 reads TGTGCCAGCAGCCCCCTCTGGGTAGCGGGGGGCCTGACCTCCTACGAGCAGTACTTC.

CDR3 residues: CASSSSGQGRQPQHF. CDR3 DNA: TGTGCCAGCAGCTCTAGCGGCCAGGGAAGGCAGCCCCAGCATTTT. The chain is built from TRBV7-2 and TRBJ1-5; the D gene is possibly TRBD1 (5 bases). The germline V gene encodes CDR1 SGHTA and CDR2 FQGNSA. The CDR3 runs to 15 residues. V lost 4 bases, J lost 7 bases, and 17 bases lay in between. The entire variable domain, with the rest obtained from reference TRBV7-2 and TRBJ1-5, is as follows: GAGVSQSPSNKVTEKGKDVELRCDPISGHTALYWYRQSLGQGLEFLIYFQGNSAPDKSGLPSDRFSAERTGGSVSTLTIQRTQQEDSAVYLCASSSSGQGRQPQHFGDGTRLSIL.

The J gene is TRBJ2-2, the V gene TRBV21-1; the table names TRBD2, a call not compared with the DNA. TRBV21-1 is labeled a pseudogene. This CDR3 spans 16 amino acids. The CDR3, as DNA: TGTGCCAGCAGCAAGGCAGCGGGGGGGTTTACCGGGGAGCTGTTTTTT. Translated, it gives CASSKAAGGFTGELFF.

This chain connects TRBV7-8 to TRBJ1-2; 9 bases map to TRBD1. The CDR3 has 14 amino acids. The V gene's germline CDR1 is SGHVS and CDR2 FQNEAQ. V lost 4 bases, J lost 5 bases, and 5 bases stayed unmatched. The CDR3 DNA sequence: TGTGCCAGCAGCTCAGGGACAGGGCCTTATGGCTACACCTTC. It encodes CASSSGTGPYGYTF.

V gene TRBV4-3 combines with J gene TRBJ2-7; TRBD1 aligns across 7 bases. V gave up 4 bases and J gave up 2 bases; unmatched junction bases: 8. This CDR3 region has 15 residues. The germline gives CDR1 LGHNA, CDR2 YSLEER. This CDR3 reads CASSLSRDSTYEQYF. The CDR3 nucleotides are TGCGCCAGCAGCCTTTCCCGGGACAGCACCTACGAGCAGTACTTC.

The rearrangement joins TRBV29-1 to TRBJ2-5, with D possibly being TRBD2 (6 bases). The CDR3 has 13 residues. The V gene lost 0 bases and the J gene lost 11 bases, with 16 bases spanning the gap. Germline V lookup: CDR1 SQVTM, CDR2 ANQGSEA. The CDR3 region has the DNA TGCAGCGTTGAAGAACAAACTCCTCGGGAGCAGTACTTC. This gives the protein CSVEEQTPREQYF.

The CDR3 loop reads CASSSSGTRNEQFF. DNA for the CDR3: TGTGCCAGCAGCTCCTCCGGGACAAGGAATGAGCAGTTCTTC. The gene calls are TRBV5-5 and TRBJ2-1; perhaps TRBD1 as D (6 bases). This CDR3 has 14 amino acids. Trimming pared 3 bases from V and 7 bases from J, leaving 14 bases between. Germline CDR1 is SGHKS and CDR2 is YYEKEE (reference sequence).

The chain combines TRBV19 with TRBJ1-6; 11 bases are a match to TRBD1. The CDR3 has 17 residues. The trim removed 5 bases at V and 3 bases at J, leaving 6 bases unmatched. The germline V gene has CDR1 LNHDA and CDR2 SQIVND (reference sequence). CDR3 DNA: TGTGCCAGTAGTCTTGGGACAGGGGGTGTCTATAATTCACCCCTCCACTTT. Its translation is CASSLGTGGVYNSPLHF.

The rearrangement uses TRBV7-2 and TRBJ2-2, with 9 bases fitting TRBD2. V lost 5 bases and J lost 6; bases outside the gene matches: 4. The CDR3 sequence is 14 residues long. Germline V gene sequence: CDR1 SGHTA, CDR2 FQGNSA. CDR3 in amino acids: CASSQGGGAGELFF. As DNA, the CDR3 is TGTGCCAGCAGCCAAGGCGGGGGGGCCGGGGAGCTGTTTTTT. Looking up the rest from reference TRBV7-2 and TRBJ2-2 gives the full variable domain: GAGVSQSPSNKVTEKGKDVELRCDPISGHTALYWYRQSLGQGLEFLIYFQGNSAPDKSGLPSDRFSAERTGGSVSTLTIQRTQQEDSAVYLCASSQGGGAGELFFGEGSRLTVL.

The V and J genes are TRBV7-9 and TRBJ2-7, with 9 nucleotides matching TRBD1. The CDR3 loop spans 14 amino acids. V was pared by 6 bases and J by 3 bases, with 6 bases of the junction left unmatched. The germline V gene has CDR1 SEHNR and CDR2 FQNEAQ (reference sequence). CDR3 residues: CASRGTGPVYEQYF. The CDR3 DNA reads as TGTGCCAGCAGGGGGACAGGGCCGGTCTACGAGCAGTACTTC.

V gene TRBV4-2 combines with J gene TRBJ2-1, with TRBD2 matching over 11 bases. CDR3 size: 19 residues. CDR1 is LGHNA, CDR2 YNFKEQ, per germline. With 3 bases clipped from V and 0 bases from J, the junction kept 10 bases outside the gene matches. CDR3 protein: CASSHPSSGGLGSYNEQFF. CDR3 in DNA: TGTGCCAGCAGCCATCCCTCTAGCGGGGGGCTCGGCTCCTACAATGAGCAGTTCTTC.

J is TRBJ1-1 and V is TRBV5-4; a weak D match, TRBD1 (5 bases). V lost 4 bases and J 3 bases, leaving 16 bases between the germline ends. The CDR3 covers 15 residues. CDR1 and CDR2 from the germline V gene are SGHNT and YYREEE (reference sequence). The DNA of the CDR3 is TGTGCCAGCAGCGTAACTCAGGGTTTGGACACTGAAGCTTTCTTT. Its translation: CASSVTQGLDTEAFF.